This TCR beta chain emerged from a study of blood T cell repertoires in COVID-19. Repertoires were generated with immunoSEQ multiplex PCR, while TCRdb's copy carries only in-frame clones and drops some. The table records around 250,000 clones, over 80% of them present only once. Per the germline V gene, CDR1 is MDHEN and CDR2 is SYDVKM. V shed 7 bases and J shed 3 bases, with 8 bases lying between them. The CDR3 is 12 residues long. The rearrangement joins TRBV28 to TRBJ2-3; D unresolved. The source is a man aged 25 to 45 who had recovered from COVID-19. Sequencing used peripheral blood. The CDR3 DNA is TGTGCCAGCACGACACCTACAGATACGCAGTATTTT. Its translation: CASTTPTDTQYF.